Each of the 9 T cell receptor beta chains below was sequenced from the same sample in a study of shared clonotypes between healthy human individuals. The table came from immunoSEQ multiplex PCR; TCRdb's copy has only in-frame clones and leaves some out. The table shows 1.4 million to 1.5 million clones, with approximately 97% occurring only once. Sample: naive CD4+ T cells sorted from blood. Subset specified: CD45RA+ positively selected. Receptors originate from a man aged 25 to 40 in good health.

This clone was found once. V usage is TRBV18 and J usage is TRBJ1-5; 10 nucleotides match TRBD1. Germline V lookup: CDR1 KGHSH, CDR2 LQKENI. The CDR3 is 16 residues long. With V trimmed by 6 bases and J by 2 bases, 7 bases remained unmatched. The chain's CDR3 is CASSPSGTGGNQPQHF. As DNA, the CDR3 is TGTGCCAGCTCCCCTAGCGGGACAGGGGGCAATCAGCCCCAGCATTTT.

V is TRBV30 and J is TRBJ2-4, with unresolved D. CDR1 and CDR2 from the germline V gene are GTSNPN and SVGIG (reference sequence). The length of the CDR3 is 12 residues. Trimming cost V 4 bases and J 6 bases, with 10 bases left between them. The CDR3 region is CAWKGSINIQYF. The CDR3 DNA reads TGTGCCTGGAAAGGATCCATAAACATTCAGTACTTC.

In DNA form, the CDR3 reads TGTGCCAGCAGTGAATTGGCTAGCGGGAGAGGAAACTACAATGAGCAGTTCTTC. It is translated as CASSELASGRGNYNEQFF. The V and J genes are TRBV2 and TRBJ2-1; TRBD2 aligns across 10 bases. Germline-derived CDR1 and CDR2 are SNHLY and FYNNEI. V shed 2 bases and J 3 bases; nucleotides not matched to a gene: 10. The CDR3 loop spans 18 amino acids.

The chain couples TRBV30 to TRBJ2-3; 14 nucleotides agree with TRBD2. Germline lookup yields CDR1 GTSNPN and CDR2 SVGIG (reference sequence). Trimming removed 5 bases from V and 7 bases from J; junction bases left unmatched: 8. The CDR3 extends over 15 amino acids. Here the CDR3 DNA reads TGTGCCTGGTTTGGGACTAGCGGGAGTTTGCATACGCAGTATTTT. Its translation is CAWFGTSGSLHTQYF. Full variable domain (outside the CDR3, taken from reference TRBV30 and TRBJ2-3): SQTIHQWPATLVQPVGSPLSLECTVEGTSNPNLYWYRQAAGRGLQLLFYSVGIGQISSEVPQNLSASRPQDRQFILSSKKLLLSDSGFYLCAWFGTSGSLHTQYFGPGTRLTVL.

The chain is built from TRBV15 and TRBJ2-3; D is unresolved. CDR3 size: 16 residues. Germline V gene lookup returns CDR1 LNHNV and CDR2 YYDKDF (reference sequence). Trimming pared 0 bases from V and 0 bases from J, leaving 10 bases between. This chain's CDR3 is CATSRDGKSSTDTQYF. CDR3 in DNA: TGTGCCACCAGCAGAGATGGCAAGTCTAGCACAGATACGCAGTATTTT. The full variable domain, its missing parts supplied by reference TRBV15 and TRBJ2-3, is DAMVIQNPRYQVTQFGKPVTLSCSQTLNHNVMYWYQQKSSQAPKLLFHYYDKDFNNEADTPDNFQSRRPNTSFCFLDIRSPGLGDTAMYLCATSRDGKSSTDTQYFGPGTRLTVL.

To note about this clone: Other nucleotide sequences from this sample produce the same CDR3. This chain uses TRBV5-4 with TRBJ2-1; 12 bases agree with TRBD2. The length of the CDR3 is 15 residues. V lost 0 bases and J lost 10; bases outside the gene matches: 5. From germline, CDR1 is SGHNT and CDR2 YYREEE (reference sequence). CDR3 sequence reads: CASSLGLAGDQEQFF. The CDR3 DNA follows: TGTGCCAGCAGCTTGGGACTAGCGGGAGATCAGGAGCAGTTCTTC.

This chain connects TRBV7-7 to TRBJ2-1, with D possibly TRBD1 on 7 matching bases. The CDR3 has 15 amino acids. V gave up 5 bases and J gave up 2 bases, with 13 bases separating them. In germline, CDR1 is SSHAT, CDR2 FNYEAQ (reference sequence). This CDR3 is CASSAAGQTYNEQFF. In DNA form, the CDR3 reads TGTGCCAGCAGCGCCGCGGGACAGACCTACAATGAGCAGTTCTTC.

J is TRBJ2-1 and V is TRBV5-4; TRBD2 aligns across 10 bases. Germline CDR1 SGHNT, CDR2 YYREEE (reference sequence). With 3 bases clipped from V and 6 bases from J, the junction kept 9 bases outside the gene matches. This CDR3 contains 16 residues. The CDR3 DNA reads TGTGCCAGCAGCTATGAAGGACTAGCGGATAGCAATGAGCAGTTCTTC. This encodes CASSYEGLADSNEQFF.

This rearrangement joins TRBV10-2 to TRBJ2-5, with 9 bases identical to TRBD1. This CDR3 region has 16 residues. The V and J ends lost 7 bases and 5 bases, in that order; junction bases with no gene match: 14. Germline-derived CDR1 and CDR2 are WSHSY and SAAADI. This chain's CDR3 is CASKRTGVLSGETQYF. The CDR3, as DNA: TGCGCCAGCAAGAGGACAGGGGTATTATCCGGGGAGACCCAGTACTTC.